The 18 T cell receptor beta chains listed next were all sequenced from one sample in a study of shared clonotypes between healthy human individuals. Method: immunoSEQ multiplex PCR; TCRdb's copy keeps in-frame clones and lacks some. This sample carries 450,000 to 500,000 clones, over 65% of them seen once, and the ten largest clones take 10% to 15%. The sample consisted of PBMCs. These receptor sequences come from a middle-aged woman in good health. Some clones in this sample may be carry-over from other donors' samples.

The chain is built from TRBV5-1 and TRBJ2-3, with D perhaps TRBD2 (6 bases). Looked up from germline, CDR1 is SGHRS and CDR2 is YFSETQ. Trimming took off 3 bases at V and 0 bases at J, with 14 bases between the two ends. The CDR3 consists of 16 residues. The CDR3 loop is CASSSGTGTSTDTQYF. DNA for the CDR3: TGCGCCAGCAGCTCTGGGACCGGGACTAGCACAGATACGCAGTATTTT.

The rearrangement uses TRBV7-9 and TRBJ1-2, with no clear D. The germline CDR1 and CDR2 sequences are SEHNR and FQNEAQ (reference sequence). V dropped 4 bases and J dropped 5 bases, with 26 bases sitting between them. The CDR3 has 18 residues. The CDR3 coding sequence is TGTGCCAGCAGCTCGATAACGGGAGGGCGTTGGGGAGGATATGGCTACACCTTC. It yields the protein CASSSITGGRWGGYGYTF. The full variable domain, with the rest looked up from reference TRBV7-9 and TRBJ1-2, is DTGVSQNPRHKITKRGQNVTFRCDPISEHNRLYWYRQTLGQGPEFLTYFQNEAQLEKSRLLSDRFSAERPKGSFSTLEIQRTEQGDSAMYLCASSSITGGRWGGYGYTFGSGTRLTVV.

This sequence joins TRBV27 and TRBJ2-7, with 7 bases identical to TRBD1. V dropped 2 bases and J dropped 4; count of bases not matched to a gene: 11. The CDR3 has 16 amino acids. Germline loops: CDR1 MNHEY, CDR2 SMNVEV (reference sequence). The CDR3 DNA follows: TGTGCCAGCAGTTTACTGGTGGCAGGGGGTCCATACGAGCAGTACTTC. Its protein product is CASSLLVAGGPYEQYF.

V is TRBV7-8 and J is TRBJ2-5; D may be TRBD1 or TRBD2 (6 bases each). The CDR3 totals 15 residues. The germline V gene has CDR1 SGHVS and CDR2 FQNEAQ. The V end lost 7 bases, the J end lost 5 bases, and 20 bases lay between the germline ends. CDR3 sequence: CASNLEGGRGETQYF. The CDR3 DNA sequence: TGTGCCAGCAATCTCGAAGGGGGGAGAGGGGAGACCCAGTACTTC.

The chain has TRBV2 and TRBJ2-5, with TRBD1 identical over 7 bases. V shed 8 bases and J 5 bases; nucleotides not matched to a gene: 5. The CDR3 length is 12 residues. In germline, CDR1 is SNHLY, CDR2 FYNNEI. CDR3 DNA sequence: TGTGCCAGCGTCCCCAGGGGGGAGACCCAGTACTTC. It codes for CASVPRGETQYF.

The rearrangement uses TRBV7-9 and TRBJ2-3; 10 bases line up with TRBD1. Looked up from germline, CDR1 is SEHNR and CDR2 is FQNEAQ (reference sequence). Trimming cost V 1 base and J 0 bases; bases outside gene matches: 4. This CDR3 contains 17 residues. CDR3 sequence reads: CASSLEGTGASTDTQYF. The CDR3 nucleotides read TGTGCCAGCAGCTTAGAAGGGACAGGGGCTAGCACAGATACGCAGTATTTT. Together with reference TRBV7-9 and TRBJ2-3, the CDR3 gives the full variable domain: DTGVSQNPRHKITKRGQNVTFRCDPISEHNRLYWYRQTLGQGPEFLTYFQNEAQLEKSRLLSDRFSAERPKGSFSTLEIQRTEQGDSAMYLCASSLEGTGASTDTQYFGPGTRLTVL.

The chain has TRBV19 and TRBJ2-5; D ambiguous. The V gene's germline CDR1 is LNHDA and CDR2 SQIVND (reference sequence). Trimming took 5 bases from V and 3 from J, leaving 13 bases between them. The CDR3 has 14 residues. The CDR3 DNA reads as TGTGCCAGTAGTCGGCCCTTCGGAGAAGAGACCCAGTACTTC. This translates into CASSRPFGEETQYF.

The gene calls are TRBV6-1 and TRBJ1-4, with D maybe TRBD1 (5 bases). CDR1 and CDR2 (germline): MNHNS, SASEGT. The V and J ends lost 7 bases and 10 bases respectively, with 16 bases between them. The CDR3 length is 13 residues. The CDR3 sequence is CASTPGGGRKLFF. In DNA, the CDR3 is TGTGCCAGCACCCCGGGCGGGGGTAGAAAACTGTTTTTT.

This clone was recorded a few times. CDR3 amino acids: CASSSRTGPNYGYTF. DNA for the CDR3: TGTGCCAGCAGTTCCCGGACAGGGCCTAACTATGGCTACACCTTC. The genes are TRBV6-5 and TRBJ1-2, with TRBD1 matching 8 bases. The V gene's germline CDR1 is MNHEY and CDR2 SVGAGI. Trimming cost V 4 bases and J 0 bases; bases outside gene matches: 4. The CDR3 has 15 residues.

This chain links TRBV6-1 with TRBJ2-1, with 7 bases fitting TRBD1. J lost 0 bases, V lost 8 bases, and 4 bases had no gene match. CDR3 length: 14 amino acids. From germline, CDR1 is MNHNS and CDR2 SASEGT. CDR3 coding DNA: TGTGCCAGCGACGGGACAGCCTCCTACAATGAGCAGTTCTTC. Translating it yields CASDGTASYNEQFF.

The chain couples TRBV7-2 to TRBJ2-7; D is tentatively TRBD1 or TRBD2 (5 bases each). The CDR3 spans 15 residues. Germline V gene lookup returns CDR1 SGHTA and CDR2 FQGNSA. Between the trimmed V and J ends, which lost 1 base and 4 bases, there was a span of 14 bases. CDR3 protein: CASSLGSRGLYEQYF. In DNA form, the CDR3 reads TGTGCCAGCAGCTTAGGTTCCCGGGGCTTATACGAGCAGTACTTC. Full variable domain (remainder filled in from reference TRBV7-2 and TRBJ2-7): GAGVSQSPSNKVTEKGKDVELRCDPISGHTALYWYRQSLGQGLEFLIYFQGNSAPDKSGLPSDRFSAERTGGSVSTLTIQRTQQEDSAVYLCASSLGSRGLYEQYFGPGTRLTVT.

The chain recombines TRBV28 with TRBJ1-5; 7 bases map to TRBD1. Trimming removed 3 bases from V and 6 bases from J; junction bases left unmatched: 8. CDR1 and CDR2 (germline): MDHEN, SYDVKM. This CDR3 has 15 residues. The chain's CDR3 is CASSFRRGQAQPQHF. Here the CDR3 DNA reads TGTGCCAGCAGTTTTAGGAGGGGGCAGGCTCAGCCCCAGCATTTT. The full variable domain, completed using reference TRBV28 and TRBJ1-5, is DVKVTQSSRYLVKRTGEKVFLECVQDMDHENMFWYRQDPGLGLRLIYFSYDVKMKEKGDIPEGYSVSREKKERFSLILESASTNQTSMYLCASSFRRGQAQPQHFGDGTRLSIL.

V and J are TRBV5-1 and TRBJ2-1; 12 nucleotides agree with TRBD2. This CDR3 comprises 19 residues. Unmatched junction bases numbered 15, after V lost 4 bases and J lost 4 bases. Germline V lookup: CDR1 SGHRS, CDR2 YFSETQ. The CDR3 sequence: CASSAMTSGSILEYNEQFF. The CDR3 region has the DNA TGCGCCAGCAGCGCGATGACTAGCGGGAGTATTCTGGAATACAATGAGCAGTTCTTC.

The chain has TRBV9 and TRBJ2-5; 10 bases match TRBD2. Unmatched junction bases numbered 5, after V lost 0 bases and J lost 3 bases. This CDR3 comprises 16 residues. Per germline, CDR1 SGDLS and CDR2 YYNGEE. The CDR3 DNA is TGTGCCAGCAGCGTAGGACTAGCGGGTCGGGAAGAGACCCAGTACTTC. This translates into CASSVGLAGREETQYF.

This clone has at least ten counts. Here the CDR3 DNA reads TGTGCCTGGAGTCATGGGGAGACCCAGTACTTC. This codes for CAWSHGETQYF. V gene TRBV30 combines with J gene TRBJ2-5, with no clear D. The germline CDR1 and CDR2 sequences are GTSNPN and SVGIG (reference sequence). The CDR3 consists of 11 residues. Deletions cut 2 bases from V and 5 bases from J, with 6 bases between. Together with reference TRBV30 and TRBJ2-5, the CDR3 gives the full variable domain: SQTIHQWPATLVQPVGSPLSLECTVEGTSNPNLYWYRQAAGRGLQLLFYSVGIGQISSEVPQNLSASRPQDRQFILSSKKLLLSDSGFYLCAWSHGETQYFGPGTRLLVL.

The chain carries TRBV27 and TRBJ2-7; 7 nucleotides agree with TRBD1. Unmatched junction bases numbered 12, after V lost 4 bases and J lost 6 bases. The CDR3 contains 15 residues. CDR1 is MNHEY and CDR2 is SMNVEV in the germline V gene (reference sequence). CDR3 nucleotide sequence: TGTGCCAGCAGTTCCCGCCCCGAGGGGGCAGGCGAGCAGTACTTC. This encodes CASSSRPEGAGEQYF.

This clone was detected only once. The rearrangement links TRBV30 to TRBJ2-5, with D perhaps TRBD1 (5 bases). The length of the CDR3 is 13 residues. Germline V gives CDR1 GTSNPN, CDR2 SVGIG (reference sequence). The ends were cut back, 3 bases at V and 4 bases at J, with 12 bases in the middle. The CDR3 reads CAWSTTQGETQYF. DNA for the CDR3: TGTGCCTGGAGCACAACTCAGGGAGAGACCCAGTACTTC. Using reference TRBV30 and TRBJ2-5 for the parts outside the CDR3, the full variable domain is SQTIHQWPATLVQPVGSPLSLECTVEGTSNPNLYWYRQAAGRGLQLLFYSVGIGQISSEVPQNLSASRPQDRQFILSSKKLLLSDSGFYLCAWSTTQGETQYFGPGTRLLVL.

This clone turned up a few times. V and J are TRBV6-4 and TRBJ2-7; TRBD1 agrees at 12 bases. The V gene's germline CDR1 is MRHNA and CDR2 SNTAGT. CDR3 length: 15 amino acids. The trim removed 2 bases at V and 4 bases at J, leaving 3 bases unmatched. DNA for the CDR3: TGTGCCAGCAGTGACCCGGGACAGGGGGCTTACGAGCAGTACTTC. Translating gives CASSDPGQGAYEQYF.